Listed here are 32 T cell receptor beta chains from one sample, sequenced in a study of cytomegalovirus exposure and HLA in healthy donors (dated 2017 in TCRdb). The library was built by means of the immunoSEQ multiplex PCR assay. A mixture of 60 forward primers for TCR Vbeta segments and 13 reverse primers for TCR Jbeta segments was used in the multiplex PCR. TCRdb holds this immuneACCESS table with in-frame rearrangements only. Some clones are missing; in checked studies, unresolved V genes explain under half, and the rest has no known cause. The sample has roughly 140,000 clones on record, roughly 80% of them singletons. The biggest ten clones account for 3% of the sample. The specimen was PBMCs. These receptors were collected from a man in his forties or fifties in good health and CMV-seropositive.

The table lists this clone with a few counts. The gene calls are TRBV7-2 and TRBJ1-1; D is ambiguous. The CDR3 totals 15 residues. Germline loops: CDR1 SGHTA, CDR2 FQGNSA. The V and J ends lost 1 base and 2 bases respectively, with 11 bases between them. The DNA of the CDR3 is TGTGCCAGCAGCTTAGTCCGTCTAAGAAACACTGAAGCTTTCTTT. The encoded protein is CASSLVRLRNTEAFF.

J is TRBJ1-5 and V is TRBV6-5, with D possibly being TRBD1 (5 bases). V lost 5 bases and J 3 bases, leaving 11 bases between the germline ends. The CDR3 is made up of 14 amino acids. Germline V gene data show CDR1 as MNHEY and CDR2 as SVGAGI. This chain's CDR3 is CASSPGLNNQPQHF. CDR3 DNA: TGTGCCAGCAGTCCGGGACTTAACAATCAGCCCCAGCATTTT.

Points on this clone: A junction end diverges from the germline sequence, so it may reflect a read error. This chain joins TRBV7-9 and TRBJ1-5; 9 nucleotides agree with TRBD1. The CDR3 has 17 amino acids. The germline gives CDR1 SEHNR, CDR2 FQNEAQ (reference sequence). Here the CDR3 DNA reads TGTTCCAGCAGCTTCGGGAGGGGGACAGGGTACCATCAGCCCCAGCATTTT. Protein sequence: CSSSFGRGTGYHQPQHF.

This clone was picked up one time. The V call is TRBV4-1, the J call TRBJ2-5; maybe TRBD2 (6 bases). The J call may be wrong; the DNA end is better matched by TRBJ2-7. CDR1 MGHRA and CDR2 YSYEKL come from the germline V gene. There are 18 residues in the CDR3. CDR3 region: CASSQDPSAGTLSYEQYF. Written as DNA, the CDR3 is TGCGCCAGCAGCCAAGATCCTAGCGCGGGGACGCTCTCCTACGAGCAGTACTTC.

This chain uses TRBV30 with TRBJ2-2, with 9 bases fitting TRBD1. The CDR3 has 13 amino acids. Germline V lookup: CDR1 GTSNPN, CDR2 SVGIG (reference sequence). With 7 bases clipped from V and 5 bases from J, the junction kept 5 bases outside the gene matches. CDR3 sequence reads: CASTGGRTGELFF. DNA for the CDR3: TGTGCCTCAACAGGGGGCAGGACCGGGGAGCTGTTTTTT.

V usage is TRBV23-1 and J usage is TRBJ2-2; TRBD1 might be the D (5 bases). TRBV23-1 is labeled an ORF, and its function is uncertain. The CDR3 consists of 15 residues. V was cut by 3 bases and J by 7 bases, with 15 bases left in between. This CDR3 reads CASSHPSRDNGELFF. As DNA, the CDR3 is TGCGCCAGCAGTCACCCCAGCAGGGATAACGGGGAGCTGTTTTTT.

The chain employs TRBV30 and TRBJ2-5; D possibly corresponds to TRBD1 (6 bases). This CDR3 comprises 17 residues. Trimming left V 0 bases short and J 4 bases short, with 21 bases between. The V gene's germline CDR1 is GTSNPN and CDR2 SVGIG (reference sequence). CDR3 residues: CAWSVHSRRTEVETQYF. In nucleotides, the CDR3 is TGTGCCTGGAGTGTACACTCCCGAAGGACAGAGGTAGAGACCCAGTACTTC.

The chain has TRBV6-5 and TRBJ2-7, with a weak D call TRBD1 (5 bases). Trimming removed 2 bases from V and 6 bases from J, with 14 bases in between. The CDR3 spans 14 residues. Germline assignment: CDR1 MNHEY and CDR2 SVGAGI. As DNA, the CDR3 is TGTGCCAGCAGTTACCTTGGACAACCCTCCGAGCAGTACTTC. Encoded protein: CASSYLGQPSEQYF.

This clone was detected a few times. The V gene is TRBV4-1, the J gene TRBJ1-3; D is ambiguous. The CDR3 is 16 amino acids. Germline V lookup: CDR1 MGHRA, CDR2 YSYEKL. Trimming pared 4 bases from V and 0 bases from J, leaving 13 bases between. The CDR3 region has the DNA TGCGCCAGCAGCCTGCCCGGAGTCAGCTCTGGAAACACCATATATTTT. This codes for CASSLPGVSSGNTIYF.

The chain joins TRBV18 to TRBJ2-5; 10 bases agree with TRBD1. The end of the DNA aligns better with TRBJ2-7, so the J call may be wrong. Per the germline V gene, CDR1 is KGHSH and CDR2 is LQKENI. The CDR3 is 16 amino acids. CDR3 bases: TGTGCCAGCTCCGGGACAGGGGAAGGAGGCTCCTACGAGCAGTACTTC. Its translation: CASSGTGEGGSYEQYF.

The chain couples TRBV6-1 to TRBJ1-3; no clear D. Trimming took 4 bases from V and 8 from J, leaving 9 bases between them. The germline V gene has CDR1 MNHNS and CDR2 SASEGT. This CDR3 is 12 amino acids long. CDR3 nucleotide sequence: TGTGCCAGCAGTGGTATCCCAGACACCATATATTTT. This gives the protein CASSGIPDTIYF.

The V gene is TRBV28, the J gene TRBJ1-1, with TRBD1 as a possible D gene (6 bases). CDR1 is MDHEN and CDR2 is SYDVKM in the germline V gene. The CDR3 has 15 amino acids. Trimming shortened V by 5 bases and J by 1 base, and 14 bases separated the two germline ends. The CDR3 reads CASSPIGGANTEAFF. The CDR3 DNA reads TGTGCCAGCAGTCCCATTGGGGGGGCGAACACTGAAGCTTTCTTT.

The V call is TRBV2, the J call TRBJ2-5, with 11 bases lining up with TRBD2. V was clipped by 5 bases and J by 4 bases; unmatched bases: 6. The germline V gene has CDR1 SNHLY and CDR2 FYNNEI. This CDR3 is built from 15 residues. The chain's CDR3 is CASSILAGEAETQYF. In DNA form, the CDR3 reads TGTGCCAGCAGTATACTAGCGGGAGAGGCAGAGACCCAGTACTTC.

The chain is built from TRBV19 and TRBJ2-1, with D possibly matching TRBD1 (5 bases). V was cut by 2 bases and J by 7 bases, with 15 bases left in between. Germline loops: CDR1 LNHDA, CDR2 SQIVND (reference sequence). The CDR3 has 15 residues. CDR3 bases: TGTGCCAGTAGTATAAGCCGTGGGGCCAGGAATGAGCAGTTCTTC. This sequence encodes CASSISRGARNEQFF.

The chain joins TRBV6-1 to TRBJ2-6; no clear D gene. Trimming removed 6 bases from V and 0 bases from J, with 9 bases in between. CDR1 and CDR2 from the germline V gene are MNHNS and SASEGT. CDR3 length: 15 amino acids. The CDR3 loop is CASRVSSSGANVLTF. The DNA for the CDR3 is TGTGCCAGCAGGGTTTCTAGCTCTGGGGCCAACGTCCTGACTTTC.

The chain employs TRBV4-1 and TRBJ1-2; 7 bases line up with TRBD1. Per the germline V gene, CDR1 is MGHRA and CDR2 is YSYEKL. After removal of 4 bases from V and 6 bases from J, the junction contained 5 bases not matched to a gene. The CDR3 totals 13 residues. CDR3 coding DNA: TGCGCCAGCAGCCGACAGGGATCCGATGGCTACACCTTC. Translating gives CASSRQGSDGYTF.

The CDR3 sequence: CASSGDRDGYEQYF. As DNA, the CDR3 is TGCGCCAGCAGTGGAGACAGGGACGGGTACGAGCAGTACTTC. V is TRBV10-1 and J is TRBJ2-7; 7 bases agree with TRBD1. Per germline, CDR1 WNHNN and CDR2 SYGVQD (reference sequence). The CDR3 contains 14 residues. Trimming took 4 bases from V and 4 from J; bases not matched to a gene: 7.

This chain joins TRBV19 and TRBJ1-1, with D maybe TRBD1 (5 bases). The germline gives CDR1 LNHDA, CDR2 SQIVND (reference sequence). The CDR3 has 16 residues. V was cut by 7 bases and J by 6 bases, with 24 bases left in between. In DNA form, the CDR3 reads TGTGCCAGTACCCCAGGGCTAGGGTTTGGGTCGGCTGAAGCTTTCTTT. It translates to CASTPGLGFGSAEAFF.

The table lists this clone with a few counts. The chain employs TRBV6-5 and TRBJ2-1, with TRBD2 as a possible D gene (5 bases). Per germline, CDR1 MNHEY and CDR2 SVGAGI. The length of the CDR3 is 14 residues. V dropped 5 bases and J dropped 6 bases, with 14 bases sitting between them. The chain's CDR3 is CASSPPGKSNEQFF. CDR3 DNA: TGTGCCAGCAGTCCGCCGGGAAAAAGCAATGAGCAGTTCTTC.

The chain joins TRBV7-8 to TRBJ2-7; 8 nucleotides align to TRBD2. The trim removed 4 bases at V and 5 bases at J, leaving 19 bases unmatched. The CDR3 contains 18 residues. CDR1 SGHVS and CDR2 FQNEAQ come from the germline V gene. Written as DNA, the CDR3 is TGTGCCAGCAGCTCAAGGAGAAGCGGGAGATACGTAAGGAACGAGCAGTACTTC. Its translation is CASSSRRSGRYVRNEQYF.

V gene TRBV5-1 combines with J gene TRBJ2-5, with D unresolved. Germline CDR1 reads SGHRS; CDR2 reads YFSETQ. There are 11 residues in the CDR3. Deletions cut 5 bases from V and 5 bases from J, with 7 bases between. This chain's CDR3 is CASSQDETQYF. In nucleotides, the CDR3 is TGCGCCAGCAGTCAGGATGAGACCCAGTACTTC.

This rearrangement joins TRBV6-4 to TRBJ2-6; possible D gene TRBD2, 6 bases. CDR1 is MRHNA, CDR2 SNTAGT, per germline. The ends were cut back, 0 bases at V and 0 bases at J, with 6 bases in the middle. This CDR3 comprises 16 residues. The CDR3 spells CASSDSSGSGANVLTF. The CDR3 nucleotides read TGTGCCAGCAGTGACTCTAGCGGCTCTGGGGCCAACGTCCTGACTTTC.

A single count supports this clone. This rearrangement joins TRBV19 to TRBJ1-5; TRBD1 agrees at 8 bases. Per the germline V gene, CDR1 is LNHDA and CDR2 is SQIVND (reference sequence). CDR3 size: 14 residues. Losses at the gene ends were 3 bases for V and 6 bases for J; bases not matched to a gene: 4. CDR3 sequence: CASSIGQGVQPQHF. CDR3 sequence (DNA): TGTGCCAGTAGTATCGGACAGGGCGTTCAGCCCCAGCATTTT.

This clone was detected a few times. The rearrangement links TRBV7-8 to TRBJ1-1; a possible D gene is TRBD1 (6 bases). Germline CDR1 and CDR2: SGHVS and FQNEAQ. V was cut by 7 bases and J by 5 bases, with 11 bases left in between. This CDR3 comprises 12 residues. The CDR3 nucleotides read TGTGCCAGCAAAGGGAGGGGGACTGAAGCTTTCTTT. Amino acid sequence: CASKGRGTEAFF.

Only a few counts were recorded for this clone. This rearrangement joins TRBV6-5 to TRBJ1-1, with TRBD1 matching over 8 bases. The CDR3 is made up of 14 amino acids. Per germline, CDR1 MNHEY and CDR2 SVGAGI. Trimming removed 3 bases from V and 5 bases from J; junction bases left unmatched: 5. CDR3 bases: TGTGCCAGCAGTTATCCAGGGGGCCGAACTGAAGCTTTCTTT. This sequence encodes CASSYPGGRTEAFF.

The CDR3 bases are TGTGCCAGCAGTCGGGACAGGTCTGAGCAGTTCTTC. This translates into CASSRDRSEQFF. The gene calls are TRBV6-1 and TRBJ2-1; TRBD1 matches at 8 bases. With V trimmed by 5 bases and J by 9 bases, 3 bases remained unmatched. Germline values: CDR1 MNHNS, CDR2 SASEGT. The CDR3 has 12 residues.

V usage is TRBV7-9 and J usage is TRBJ1-2, with D possibly matching TRBD1 (5 bases). The CDR3 spans 15 residues. V lost 2 bases to trimming and J lost 6 bases, with 16 bases between them. The germline V gene encodes CDR1 SEHNR and CDR2 FQNEAQ (reference sequence). The CDR3 DNA reads TGTGCCAGCAGCTTATCGCAGGGAAAGATCCATGGCTACACCTTC. It encodes CASSLSQGKIHGYTF.

V and J are TRBV4-2 and TRBJ1-1; D is unclear. The germline V and J ends were trimmed by 1 base and 2 bases, with 11 bases remaining between them. This CDR3 is built from 15 residues. From germline, CDR1 is LGHNA and CDR2 YNFKEQ. This chain's CDR3 is CASSQAAEQNTEAFF. CDR3 sequence (DNA): TGTGCCAGCAGCCAAGCTGCGGAACAAAACACTGAAGCTTTCTTT.

This clone was seen a single time. This chain connects TRBV7-3 to TRBJ2-5, with 12 positions matching TRBD2. V trimming: 5 bases; J trimming: 2 bases; junction bases outside the gene matches: 3. CDR1 and CDR2 (germline): SGHTA, FQGTGA. CDR3 length equals 15 residues. The CDR3 DNA sequence: TGTGCCAGCAGCCCGACTAGCGGGGGTCAAGAGACCCAGTACTTC. Its protein product is CASSPTSGGQETQYF.

The chain recombines TRBV5-1 with TRBJ2-1, with 12 positions matching TRBD2. After removal of 4 bases from V and 7 bases from J, the junction contained 3 bases not matched to a gene. The CDR3 totals 14 residues. Germline CDR1 reads SGHRS; CDR2 reads YFSETQ. The CDR3: CASSQGTSGNEQFF. The CDR3 coding sequence is TGCGCCAGCAGCCAGGGGACTAGCGGGAATGAGCAGTTCTTC.

The chain recombines TRBV5-1 with TRBJ2-6; 8 positions match TRBD2. Germline assignment: CDR1 SGHRS and CDR2 YFSETQ. After removal of 4 bases from V and 0 bases from J, the junction contained 6 bases not matched to a gene. CDR3 length: 17 amino acids. Here the CDR3 DNA reads TGCGCCAGCAGCCAGCGGGAGACTAACTCTGGGGCCAACGTCCTGACTTTC. It codes for CASSQRETNSGANVLTF.

The rearrangement joins TRBV7-2 to TRBJ1-2, with D tentatively TRBD1 (5 bases). The CDR3 is 14 amino acids. Germline V gene sequence: CDR1 SGHTA, CDR2 FQGNSA. The V and J ends lost 5 bases and 6 bases respectively, with 16 bases between them. CDR3 DNA sequence: TGTGCCAGCAGCGCAGACAGCCAACGAGATGGCTACACCTTC. This translates into CASSADSQRDGYTF.